These 18 T cell receptor beta chains originate from one sample sequenced in a study of patients and donors after allogeneic stem cell transplantation. TCRdb itself ran the RT-PCR reads through MiXCR, one entry per CDR3 protein. The sample lists 800,000 to 1,000,000 distinct CDR3 sequences, about 20% occurring once. Sequenced input: blood, either unsorted or a sorted T cell fraction (not recorded which). These receptors were taken from a human donor who was either an allogeneic HSCT recipient or a stem cell or donor lymphocyte infusion donor (not recorded which). It is not recorded whose cells these are; they may come from a transplant donor.

The chain carries TRBV2 and TRBJ2-1; 13 nucleotides match TRBD2. V dropped 4 bases and J dropped 15; count of bases not matched to a gene: 6. Germline CDR1 reads SNHLY; CDR2 reads FYNNEI. This CDR3 is 13 amino acids long. CDR3 amino acids: CASSVGLAGPGFF. The CDR3 DNA reads as TGTGCCAGCAGTGTGGGACTAGCGGGGCCCGGGTTCTTC.

The chain is built from TRBV11-1 and TRBJ1-1, with D uncertain. The germline V gene has CDR1 SGHAT and CDR2 FQDESV (reference sequence). The V gene lost 6 bases and the J gene lost 5 bases, with 16 bases spanning the gap. The CDR3 has 14 residues. The CDR3 nucleotides are TGTGCCAGCAGTACCTTCAGTGGGGAAACTGAAGCTTTCTTT. This translates into CASSTFSGETEAFF.

The gene calls are TRBV15 and TRBJ1-4, with D unresolved. The V end was cut by 3 bases, the J end by 4 bases, with 12 bases between. This CDR3 spans 15 amino acids. The V gene's germline CDR1 is LNHNV and CDR2 YYDKDF (reference sequence). The CDR3 protein is CATSREDGRNEKLFF. CDR3 nucleotide sequence: TGTGCCACCAGCAGGGAAGACGGACGTAATGAAAAACTGTTTTTT.

This clonotype was found a few times. The V gene is TRBV12-3 or TRBV12-4, the J gene TRBJ2-3; no clear D. The CDR3 totals 14 residues. The V gene lost 2 bases and the J gene lost 4 bases, with 10 bases spanning the gap. The CDR3 protein is CASSLSVRPDTQYF. The CDR3 DNA sequence: TGTGCCAGCAGTTTATCAGTCCGGCCAGATACGCAGTATTTT.

The genes are TRBV6-1 and TRBJ2-5; TRBD2 agrees at 12 bases. Germline CDR1 is MNHNS and CDR2 is SASEGT. V dropped 7 bases and J dropped 3; count of bases not matched to a gene: 6. CDR3 length: 15 amino acids. CDR3 amino acids: CASTPLAGGEETQYF. As DNA, the CDR3 is TGTGCCAGCACCCCACTAGCGGGGGGAGAAGAGACCCAGTACTTC.

This chain links TRBV4-2 with TRBJ2-5; 7 nucleotides align to TRBD2. The CDR3 is 15 amino acids. Germline V gene lookup returns CDR1 LGHNA and CDR2 YNFKEQ. The V and J ends lost 2 bases and 5 bases, in that order; junction bases with no gene match: 8. The CDR3 DNA is TGTGCCAGCAGCCAAAGGTTAGCGGGCTCCGAGACCCAGTACTTC. Its protein is CASSQRLAGSETQYF.

This clonotype was observed a few times. This chain links TRBV2 with TRBJ1-2, with D possibly matching TRBD1 (5 bases). The germline V gene has CDR1 SNHLY and CDR2 FYNNEI. V shed 6 bases and J shed 0 bases, with 11 bases lying between them. The CDR3 is 14 amino acids. The DNA of the CDR3 is TGTGCCAGCAGGCAGGGCACTACTAACTATGGCTACACCTTC. Its protein is CASRQGTTNYGYTF.

Ten or more counts support this clonotype. The chain couples TRBV20-1 to TRBJ2-7, with D possibly matching TRBD1 (5 bases). This CDR3 has 15 amino acids. Germline V gives CDR1 DFQATT, CDR2 SNEGSKA (reference sequence). With 3 bases removed from V and 4 bases from J, the gap between germline ends came to 19 bases. This CDR3 reads CSARGFQGKVYEQYF. CDR3 nucleotide sequence: TGCAGTGCTAGGGGGTTCCAGGGAAAGGTTTACGAGCAGTACTTC.

This chain connects TRBV24-1 to TRBJ1-5, with 8 bases lining up with TRBD1. Germline CDR1 KGHDR, CDR2 SFDVKD. V shed 7 bases, J shed 3 bases, and the junction held 4 bases outside the gene matches. The length of the CDR3 is 14 residues. CDR3 amino acids: CATRGTGNNQPQHF. CDR3 DNA sequence: TGTGCCACCAGAGGGACAGGAAACAATCAGCCCCAGCATTTT.

This clonotype has only a few counts. This chain links TRBV20-1 with TRBJ2-1; tentative D call: TRBD2 (5 bases). V dropped 6 bases and J dropped 3 bases, with 18 bases sitting between them. Germline CDR1 DFQATT, CDR2 SNEGSKA (reference sequence). CDR3 length: 15 amino acids. The CDR3 nucleotides are TGCAGTGCCCGAGGGAGAAGCGAAGGCTACAATGAGCAGTTCTTC. Translation: CSARGRSEGYNEQFF.

CDR3 coding DNA: TGTGCCACCAGTGAGTCTAGCGGGAGGGCCCTCTACAATGAGCAGTTCTTC. Its translation: CATSESSGRALYNEQFF. This rearrangement joins TRBV24-1 to TRBJ2-1; TRBD2 agrees at 12 bases. J lost 3 bases, V lost 4 bases, and 6 bases had no gene match. The CDR3 is 17 amino acids. CDR1 is KGHDR, CDR2 SFDVKD, per germline.

In this sample, this clonotype turned up a few times. The CDR3, as DNA: TGTGCCACCAGTGACTCGGATATCGCGCCCTACAATGAGCAGTTCTTC. Amino acid sequence: CATSDSDIAPYNEQFF. V and J are TRBV24-1 and TRBJ2-1; D not resolved. In germline, CDR1 is KGHDR, CDR2 SFDVKD. The germline V and J ends were trimmed by 4 bases and 2 bases, with 14 bases remaining between them. The CDR3 is made up of 16 amino acids.

There are many counts of this clonotype. The J gene is TRBJ2-1, the V gene TRBV10-3; D gene ambiguous. CDR3 length: 15 amino acids. Germline V gives CDR1 ENHRY, CDR2 SYGVKD. V shed 6 bases and J shed 0 bases, with 12 bases lying between them. CDR3 loop: CAISPSQSSYNEQFF. Written as DNA, the CDR3 is TGTGCCATCAGCCCGAGCCAGAGCTCCTACAATGAGCAGTTCTTC.

The table lists this clonotype with a few counts. This rearrangement joins TRBV6-1 to TRBJ1-2, with 8 bases lining up with TRBD1. The J segment lost 6 bases and the V segment lost 7 bases, leaving 19 bases of the junction unmatched. This CDR3 has 17 amino acids. The germline CDR1 and CDR2 sequences are MNHNS and SASEGT. The CDR3 spells CASTLSGLPGQENGYTF. CDR3 coding DNA: TGTGCCAGCACCCTCTCGGGGCTTCCGGGACAGGAGAATGGCTACACCTTC.

This clonotype was detected only a few times. This sequence joins TRBV12-3 or TRBV12-4 and TRBJ2-3; D might be TRBD2 (5 bases). Trimming removed 7 bases from V and 2 bases from J, with 19 bases in between. CDR3 length: 16 residues. CDR3 in amino acids: CASTRRGAVFTDTQYF. The DNA of the CDR3 is TGTGCCAGCACCAGACGGGGAGCGGTGTTCACAGATACGCAGTATTTT.

This clonotype has a handful of counts. The J gene is TRBJ2-5, the V gene TRBV7-2; D gene ambiguous. V was clipped by 1 base and J by 3 bases, with 12 bases between them. The CDR3 totals 15 residues. CDR1 is SGHTA, CDR2 FQGNSA, per germline. CDR3 in DNA: TGTGCCAGCAGCTTAGGGGTTAGGGCGGAAGAGACCCAGTACTTC. This translates into CASSLGVRAEETQYF.

In its sample, this clonotype was seen a few times. The chain has TRBV20-1 and TRBJ1-1; D is unresolved. Trimming cost V 1 base and J 4 bases, with 10 bases left between them. CDR1 is DFQATT and CDR2 is SNEGSKA in the germline V gene (reference sequence). There are 13 residues in the CDR3. Here the CDR3 DNA reads TGCAGTGCTAGAGGGGTGGAGGGCACTGAAGCTTTCTTT. Its protein product is CSARGVEGTEAFF.

The V and J genes are TRBV20-1 and TRBJ1-3; TRBD1 agrees at 8 bases. V was clipped by 6 bases and J by 2 bases; unmatched bases: 6. This CDR3 is built from 14 residues. Germline V gene data show CDR1 as DFQATT and CDR2 as SNEGSKA (reference sequence). CDR3 sequence: CSATDRAPGNTIYF. As DNA, the CDR3 is TGCAGTGCCACGGACAGGGCCCCTGGAAACACCATATATTTT.